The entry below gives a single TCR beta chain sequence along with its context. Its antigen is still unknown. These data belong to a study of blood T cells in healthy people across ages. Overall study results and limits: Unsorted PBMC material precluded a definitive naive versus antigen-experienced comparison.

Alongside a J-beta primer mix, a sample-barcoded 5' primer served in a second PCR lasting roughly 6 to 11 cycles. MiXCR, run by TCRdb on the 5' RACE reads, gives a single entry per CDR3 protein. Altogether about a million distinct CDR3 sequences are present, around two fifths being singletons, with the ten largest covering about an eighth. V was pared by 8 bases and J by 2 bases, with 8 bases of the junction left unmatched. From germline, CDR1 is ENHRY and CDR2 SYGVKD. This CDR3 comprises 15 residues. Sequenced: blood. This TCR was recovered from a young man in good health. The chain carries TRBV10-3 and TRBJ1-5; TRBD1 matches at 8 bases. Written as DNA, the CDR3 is TGTGCCATCGGACAGGGCGATAGCGGCAATCAGCCCCAGCATTTT. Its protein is CAIGQGDSGNQPQHF.